This TCR beta chain was found in a study of shared clonotypes between healthy human individuals. Terminally differentiated effector memory CD45RA+ cells were excluded by CCR7 positive selection of CD45RO-negative cells. V gave up 3 bases and J gave up 3 bases; unmatched junction bases: 7. In germline, CDR1 is MGHRA, CDR2 YSYEKL. The CDR3 is 16 residues long. TCRdb's copy holds only in-frame clones and misses some; the assay was immunoSEQ multiplex PCR. Of roughly 770,000 clones listed, 90% to 98% are singletons. In its sample, this clone was seen once. Specimen: naive CD8+ T cells sorted from blood. This TCR derives from a man aged 25-40 years in good health. J is TRBJ1-4 and V is TRBV4-1; 7 bases agree with TRBD1. The CDR3 region has the DNA TGCGCCAGCAGCCAGGGGCCCACAGGGGCTAATGAAAAACTGTTTTTT. It translates to CASSQGPTGANEKLFF.